Listed here are 21 T cell receptor beta chains from one sample, sequenced in a study of CD8 T cells in ankylosing spondylitis. No cognate antigen is known for these TCRs. General observations from the study: Within ankylosing spondylitis blood, a TCR beta motif made up of under 10 highly homologous variants appeared to be characteristic.

TCRdb analysed the 5' RACE reads with MiXCR anew, one entry per CDR3 protein. Among a few hundred thousand distinct CDR3 sequences, about 18% were seen once, and the ten largest hold about 42%. The sample was blood, either unsorted or a sorted T cell fraction (not recorded which). All receptors derive from a male donor with ankylosing spondylitis.

This clonotype appeared a few times. This chain connects TRBV12-3 or TRBV12-4 to TRBJ2-3; D is unresolved. The CDR3 is made up of 12 amino acids. The V end lost 6 bases, the J end lost 6 bases, and 10 bases lay between the germline ends. CDR3: CASSLSVDTQYF. The CDR3 bases are TGTGCCAGCAGCCTTTCGGTTGATACGCAGTATTTT.

The genes are TRBV9 and TRBJ1-6; TRBD1 matches at 9 bases. Looked up from germline, CDR1 is SGDLS and CDR2 is YYNGEE. Trimming took 3 bases from V and 8 from J; bases not matched to a gene: 3. CDR3 length: 14 amino acids. Written as DNA, the CDR3 is TGTGCCAGCAGCGCAACAGGGGGCTATTCACCCCTCCACTTT. It is translated as CASSATGGYSPLHF.

This clonotype showed up just a few times. This chain connects TRBV6-4 to TRBJ2-7, with D tentatively TRBD2 (5 bases). Trimming pared 2 bases from V and 7 bases from J, leaving 12 bases between. CDR3 size: 13 residues. CDR1 and CDR2 from the germline V gene are MRHNA and SNTAGT. Written as DNA, the CDR3 is TGTGCCAGCAGTGACCCGACTTCGGGGGAGCAGTACTTC. Encoded protein: CASSDPTSGEQYF.

This clonotype was counted at least ten times. CDR3 region: CSVELRDRLTNEQYF. Here the CDR3 DNA reads TGCAGCGTTGAGCTTAGGGACAGACTCACCAACGAGCAGTACTTC. This chain links TRBV29-1 with TRBJ2-7; 7 positions match TRBD1. The CDR3 runs 15 residues. Germline-derived CDR1 and CDR2 are SQVTM and ANQGSEA. Trimming cost V 3 bases and J 5 bases; bases outside gene matches: 13.

This clonotype was observed a handful of times. The chain recombines TRBV5-4 with TRBJ1-1; the match to TRBD1 covers 7 bases. Germline V lookup: CDR1 SGHNT, CDR2 YYREEE (reference sequence). The CDR3 is made up of 15 amino acids. V dropped 7 bases and J dropped 0; count of bases not matched to a gene: 9. The CDR3 region has the DNA TGTGCCAGCGGGGACTCGGACAGGATGAACACTGAAGCTTTCTTT. Encoded protein: CASGDSDRMNTEAFF.

The chain combines TRBV4-1 with TRBJ1-5; 7 bases are a match to TRBD1. From germline, CDR1 is MGHRA and CDR2 YSYEKL. Trimming took 0 bases from V and 3 from J; bases not matched to a gene: 8. The CDR3 is made up of 17 amino acids. The CDR3 reads CASSQDLGTAFNQPQHF. Here the CDR3 DNA reads TGCGCCAGCAGCCAAGATCTAGGGACAGCCTTCAATCAGCCCCAGCATTTT.

A few counts support this clonotype. The V gene is TRBV24-1, the J gene TRBJ2-1, with D possibly matching TRBD1 (6 bases). Between the trimmed V and J ends, which lost 3 bases and 5 bases, there was a span of 7 bases. This CDR3 has 13 residues. Germline CDR1 reads KGHDR; CDR2 reads SFDVKD. The CDR3: CATSDTGNNEQFF. CDR3 nucleotide sequence: TGTGCCACCAGTGATACAGGGAACAATGAGCAGTTCTTC.

The table lists this clonotype with many counts. V and J are TRBV4-3 and TRBJ2-1; 11 nucleotides align to TRBD1. CDR3 length: 17 amino acids. The germline gives CDR1 LGHNA, CDR2 YSLEER. Trimming cost V 2 bases and J 2 bases; bases outside gene matches: 5. The CDR3 is CASSQKPGQGAYNEQFF. CDR3 coding DNA: TGCGCCAGCAGCCAAAAGCCGGGACAGGGGGCCTACAATGAGCAGTTCTTC.

This clonotype was observed a handful of times. The V and J genes are TRBV7-8 and TRBJ2-7; no clear D gene. The CDR3 sequence is 12 residues long. Germline V gene data show CDR1 as SGHVS and CDR2 as FQNEAQ. The V gene lost 0 bases and the J gene lost 5 bases, with 5 bases spanning the gap. The CDR3 reads CASSLAVNEQYF. The CDR3 DNA reads as TGTGCCAGCAGCTTAGCCGTCAACGAGCAGTACTTC.

This clonotype was recorded at least ten times. The rearrangement links TRBV20-1 to TRBJ2-1; 8 bases fit TRBD2. The V segment lost 3 bases and the J segment 9 bases; nucleotides outside the gene matches: 10. CDR1 and CDR2 from the germline V gene are DFQATT and SNEGSKA (reference sequence). CDR3 length: 14 amino acids. The DNA for the CDR3 is TGCAGTGCTAGCGGGGGGGCTATCGTAGGTGAGCAGTTCTTC. Residues: CSASGGAIVGEQFF.

The rearrangement joins TRBV6-5 to TRBJ1-6; unclear D gene. CDR1 is MNHEY, CDR2 SVGAGI, per germline. The CDR3 has 15 amino acids. V gave up 0 bases and J gave up 3 bases, with 6 bases separating them. The CDR3 coding sequence is TGTGCCAGCAGTTACTCGTGGGACTATAATTCACCCCTCCACTTT. Its protein product is CASSYSWDYNSPLHF.

The V and J genes are TRBV29-1 and TRBJ2-6; 7 nucleotides agree with TRBD2. Per the germline V gene, CDR1 is SQVTM and CDR2 is ANQGSEA. The CDR3 has 16 residues. Trimming took 4 bases from V and 0 from J; bases not matched to a gene: 6. The CDR3 reads CSVAPSGSSGANVLTF. The CDR3 DNA reads as TGCAGCGTTGCCCCTAGCGGAAGCTCTGGGGCCAACGTCCTGACTTTC. The full variable domain, with the rest looked up from reference TRBV29-1 and TRBJ2-6, is SAVISQKPSRDICQRGTSLTIQCQVDSQVTMMFWYRQQPGQSLTLIATANQGSEATYESGFVIDKFPISRPNLTFSTLTVSNMSPEDSSIYLCSVAPSGSSGANVLTFGAGSRLTVL.

The V gene is TRBV4-3, the J gene TRBJ1-6, with unresolved D. Germline V CDR1 and CDR2: LGHNA, YSLEER. CDR3 length: 15 amino acids. The V end was cut by 1 base, the J end by 9 bases, with 13 bases between. This chain's CDR3 is CASSQGQARGSPLHF. Written as DNA, the CDR3 is TGCGCCAGCAGCCAAGGGCAGGCGCGTGGTTCACCCCTCCACTTT.

The chain is built from TRBV25-1 and TRBJ1-3; 7 bases line up with TRBD1. Unmatched junction bases numbered 3, after V lost 4 bases and J lost 0 bases. The germline V gene encodes CDR1 MGHDK and CDR2 SYGVNS. The CDR3 sequence is 15 residues long. The CDR3 spells CASSAGTASGNTIYF. In DNA, the CDR3 is TGTGCCAGCAGTGCCGGGACAGCCTCTGGAAACACCATATATTTT.

V is TRBV30 and J is TRBJ2-5; no clear D gene. Germline-derived CDR1 and CDR2 are GTSNPN and SVGIG (reference sequence). Between the trimmed V and J ends, which lost 2 bases and 4 bases, there was a span of 11 bases. CDR3 size: 13 residues. This chain's CDR3 is CAWSQDGGETQYF. DNA of the CDR3: TGTGCCTGGAGTCAGGACGGTGGAGAGACCCAGTACTTC.

The CDR3 DNA is TGTGCCAGCAGCCCCCCCATCAACACAGATACGCAGTATTTT. Amino acid sequence: CASSPPINTDTQYF. V usage is TRBV7-9 and J usage is TRBJ2-3; D gene ambiguous. Germline lookup yields CDR1 SEHNR and CDR2 FQNEAQ (reference sequence). The CDR3 sequence is 14 residues long. V was pared by 5 bases and J by 2 bases, with 11 bases between.

The chain employs TRBV20-1 and TRBJ2-2; 8 bases map to TRBD1. The V gene's germline CDR1 is DFQATT and CDR2 SNEGSKA (reference sequence). Trimming took 6 bases from V and 5 from J; bases not matched to a gene: 8. The CDR3 runs to 14 residues. The CDR3 DNA reads as TGCAGTGCCTGGGGGACAGGACTGACCGGGGAGCTGTTTTTT. Translating it yields CSAWGTGLTGELFF.

The chain carries TRBV12-3 or TRBV12-4 and TRBJ2-3; no definite D call. V dropped 1 base and J dropped 0 bases, with 5 bases sitting between them. The CDR3 is 14 amino acids. The CDR3: CASSLGWSTDTQYF. The CDR3 DNA follows: TGTGCCAGCAGTTTAGGGTGGAGCACAGATACGCAGTATTTT.

V usage is TRBV5-1 and J usage is TRBJ1-1, with D perhaps matching TRBD1 (5 bases). Looked up from germline, CDR1 is SGHRS and CDR2 is YFSETQ. Trimming took off 1 base at V and 5 bases at J, with 12 bases between the two ends. The CDR3 runs 14 residues. CDR3 DNA: TGCGCCAGCAGCTTGCAGAGGGGTTGGACTGAAGCTTTCTTT. It specifies CASSLQRGWTEAFF.

This clonotype turned up a few times. The rearrangement uses TRBV19 and TRBJ2-1; TRBD2 is a possible D gene (6 bases). V was trimmed by 5 bases and J by 8 bases, leaving 16 bases between them. CDR3 length: 14 residues. From germline, CDR1 is LNHDA and CDR2 SQIVND (reference sequence). The CDR3 sequence: CASSSVLALYEQFF. DNA for the CDR3: TGTGCCAGTAGTTCCGTACTAGCTTTATATGAGCAGTTCTTC.

The chain has TRBV5-6 and TRBJ1-6, with a possible D match to TRBD1 (5 bases). The V and J ends lost 3 bases and 8 bases respectively, with 12 bases between them. Germline V gene data show CDR1 as SGHDT and CDR2 as YYEEEE. CDR3 size: 14 residues. CDR3 residues: CASSWDPGDSPLHF. The CDR3 DNA is TGTGCCAGCAGCTGGGACCCGGGGGATTCACCCCTCCACTTT.